A single sample gave rise to the 27 T cell receptor beta chains below, sequenced in a study of T cell responses to AZD1222 COVID-19 vaccine. TCRdb's copy holds only in-frame clones and misses some; the assay was immunoSEQ multiplex PCR. The sample shows over 85,000 clones, 65% to 85% of them seen only once. The sample was peripheral blood, taken on day 0 of AZD1222 vaccination. These receptors were collected from an adult in good health.

This chain connects TRBV10-1 to TRBJ1-1; D gene ambiguous. Trimming took off 8 bases at V and 5 bases at J, with 21 bases between the two ends. This CDR3 comprises 15 residues. Germline V gene sequence: CDR1 WNHNN, CDR2 SYGVQD (reference sequence). Written as DNA, the CDR3 is TGCGCCAGCGGTAGGGCCGCAACTCTCCGAACTGAAGCTTTCTTT. Translating it yields CASGRAATLRTEAFF.

This rearrangement joins TRBV2 to TRBJ1-5; the match to TRBD1 covers 8 bases. The J segment lost 2 bases and the V segment lost 5 bases, leaving 2 bases of the junction unmatched. This CDR3 is 14 amino acids long. CDR1 and CDR2 (germline): SNHLY, FYNNEI. This CDR3 is CASSQQGGNQPQHF. CDR3 DNA sequence: TGTGCCAGCAGTCAACAGGGGGGCAATCAGCCCCAGCATTTT.

Here the CDR3 reads CASSPGTSGSIRTGELFF. As DNA, the CDR3 is TGTGCCAGCAGCCCCGGGACTAGCGGGAGTATCAGAACCGGGGAGCTGTTTTTT. The chain is built from TRBV7-6 and TRBJ2-2, with 14 bases fitting TRBD2. The germline gives CDR1 SGHVS, CDR2 FNYEAQ. CDR3 length: 18 residues. With 5 bases clipped from V and 5 bases from J, the junction kept 10 bases outside the gene matches. Full variable domain (missing parts from reference TRBV7-6 and TRBJ2-2): GAGVSQSPRYKVTKRGQDVALRCDPISGHVSLYWYRQALGQGPEFLTYFNYEAQQDKSGLPNDRFSAERPEGSISTLTIQRTEQRDSAMYRCASSPGTSGSIRTGELFFGEGSRLTVL.

The V call is TRBV30, the J call TRBJ2-3, with 7 bases identical to TRBD1. The V segment lost 8 bases and the J segment 2 bases; nucleotides outside the gene matches: 10. Germline CDR1 reads GTSNPN; CDR2 reads SVGIG (reference sequence). This CDR3 spans 14 amino acids. The CDR3 sequence is CARGRQGNTDTQYF. DNA for the CDR3: TGTGCCCGCGGAAGACAGGGAAACACAGATACGCAGTATTTT.

CDR3 bases: TGTGCCTGGATTGACAGGGGGCGAGGCTACACCTTC. Protein: CAWIDRGRGYTF. This sequence joins TRBV30 and TRBJ1-2; TRBD1 agrees at 10 bases. V lost 4 bases, J lost 8 bases, and 4 bases stayed unmatched. Germline CDR1 GTSNPN, CDR2 SVGIG (reference sequence). The CDR3 runs 12 residues.

The chain links TRBV2 to TRBJ1-1; the D gene is possibly TRBD1 (5 bases). Germline V gene sequence: CDR1 SNHLY, CDR2 FYNNEI. The CDR3 has 14 amino acids. Trimming pared 6 bases from V and 3 bases from J, leaving 14 bases between. CDR3 in amino acids: CASSGGGRYTEAFF. CDR3 sequence (DNA): TGTGCCAGCAGCGGTGGGGGACGTTACACTGAAGCTTTCTTT.

There are a few counts of this clone. The chain joins TRBV30 to TRBJ1-4; TRBD1 might be the D (6 bases). Germline lookup yields CDR1 GTSNPN and CDR2 SVGIG (reference sequence). This CDR3 is built from 14 residues. V was cut by 0 bases and J by 5 bases, with 10 bases left in between. The CDR3 coding sequence is TGTGCCTGGAGTGTGGGGGCACCGAATGAAAAACTGTTTTTT. This sequence encodes CAWSVGAPNEKLFF.

The chain carries TRBV5-5 and TRBJ1-2; D gene uncertain. This CDR3 comprises 16 residues. In germline, CDR1 is SGHKS, CDR2 YYEKEE (reference sequence). V dropped 0 bases and J dropped 0 bases, with 12 bases sitting between them. DNA of the CDR3: TGTGCCAGCAGCTTGGGTCCTCGCAGAACTAACTATGGCTACACCTTC. Translating gives CASSLGPRRTNYGYTF.

V gene TRBV7-2 combines with J gene TRBJ1-1, with TRBD1 identical over 8 bases. The CDR3 loop spans 14 amino acids. CDR1 is SGHTA, CDR2 FQGNSA, per germline. V gave up 6 bases and J gave up 3 bases; unmatched junction bases: 6. CDR3 region: CASSVGQGHTEAFF. In DNA form, the CDR3 reads TGTGCCAGCAGTGTAGGACAGGGCCACACTGAAGCTTTCTTT.

This sequence joins TRBV30 and TRBJ1-2; D gene uncertain. Germline V gene data show CDR1 as GTSNPN and CDR2 as SVGIG (reference sequence). The CDR3 length is 15 residues. V was pared by 1 base and J by 8 bases, with 20 bases between. In DNA, the CDR3 is TGTGCCTGGAGTGGTGCCTCGGTCAGCTCAAGAGGCTACACCTTC. Protein sequence: CAWSGASVSSRGYTF.

The genes are TRBV19 and TRBJ2-1, with D possibly TRBD2 on 6 matching bases. CDR3 length: 16 amino acids. The V gene lost 3 bases and the J gene lost 5 bases, with 17 bases spanning the gap. Germline CDR1 and CDR2: LNHDA and SQIVND (reference sequence). In nucleotides, the CDR3 is TGTGCCAGTAGTATGCCGGGGACGGGGAGGCACAATGAGCAGTTCTTC. Its protein is CASSMPGTGRHNEQFF.

The gene calls are TRBV12-3 or TRBV12-4 and TRBJ2-7, with 8 bases aligning to TRBD1. This CDR3 region has 12 residues. V was pared by 4 bases and J by 13 bases, with 9 bases of the junction left unmatched. The CDR3 is CASSSDGQGSYF. The CDR3 coding sequence is TGTGCCAGCAGTTCAGACGGACAGGGCTCTTACTTC.

V and J are TRBV28 and TRBJ2-5; D is undetermined. Germline values: CDR1 MDHEN, CDR2 SYDVKM. The CDR3 runs 14 residues. Trimming stripped 7 bases from V and 2 bases from J, with 14 bases between. CDR3 coding DNA: TGTGCCAGCAATCCAGATCGAGTTCAAGAGACCCAGTACTTC. Its translation: CASNPDRVQETQYF.

This clone appeared a few times. DNA for the CDR3: TGTGCCAGCAGAACACAGGGGTATACCGGGGAGCTGTTTTTT. Protein product: CASRTQGYTGELFF. The chain is built from TRBV28 and TRBJ2-2, with 7 bases fitting TRBD1. Trimming at V came to 6 bases and at J to 5 bases, leaving 6 bases not matched to a gene. Germline V gene data show CDR1 as MDHEN and CDR2 as SYDVKM. CDR3 length equals 14 residues.

This chain links TRBV2 with TRBJ2-3; tentative D call: TRBD2 (6 bases). This CDR3 comprises 14 residues. CDR1 and CDR2 (germline): SNHLY, FYNNEI. The ends were cut back, 5 bases at V and 1 base at J, with 10 bases in the middle. CDR3 loop: CASSPGLGTDTQYF. The CDR3, as DNA: TGTGCCAGCAGTCCGGGACTCGGCACAGATACGCAGTATTTT.

V and J are TRBV28 and TRBJ1-1, with D uncertain. The V end was cut by 2 bases, the J end by 11 bases, with 9 bases between. CDR1 is MDHEN and CDR2 is SYDVKM in the germline V gene. This CDR3 comprises 11 residues. CDR3 sequence: CASSLSLRAFF. CDR3 DNA sequence: TGTGCCAGCAGTTTAAGTCTGAGGGCTTTCTTT.

This chain links TRBV11-2 with TRBJ2-3; 10 nucleotides agree with TRBD2. V lost 5 bases, J lost 2 bases, and 16 bases stayed unmatched. From germline, CDR1 is SGHAT and CDR2 FQNNGV. The CDR3 sequence is 19 residues long. CDR3 nucleotides: TGTGCCAGCAGCCGAATGTCGGCTAGCGGGGGAGCGAACACAGATACGCAGTATTTT. Translating gives CASSRMSASGGANTDTQYF.

The gene calls are TRBV2 and TRBJ1-6; D call uncertain. V gave up 11 bases and J gave up 7 bases, with 15 bases separating them. The germline gives CDR1 SNHLY, CDR2 FYNNEI. The CDR3 has 13 amino acids. Here the CDR3 reads CAGSGRQNSPLHF. CDR3 in DNA: TGTGCCGGGTCCGGACGGCAAAATTCACCCCTCCACTTT.

The rearrangement joins TRBV5-8 to TRBJ2-5; 8 nucleotides agree with TRBD2. The CDR3 is made up of 16 amino acids. Losses at the gene ends were 3 bases for V and 2 bases for J; bases not matched to a gene: 9. Looked up from germline, CDR1 is SGHTS and CDR2 is YDEGEE. The CDR3 nucleotides are TGTGCCAGCAGCTCTACCGGGACTAGGGGGCAAGAGACCCAGTACTTC. Translation gives CASSSTGTRGQETQYF. Filled out from reference TRBV5-8 and TRBJ2-5, the complete variable domain reads EAGVTQSPTHLIKTRGQQATLRCSPISGHTSVYWYQQALGLGLQFLLWYDEGEERNRGNFPPRFSGRQFPNYSSELNVNALELEDSALYLCASSSTGTRGQETQYFGPGTRLLVL.

The chain combines TRBV2 with TRBJ2-5, with TRBD1 matching 8 bases. The CDR3 covers 14 residues. Trimming took 9 bases from V and 5 from J; bases not matched to a gene: 11. Germline lookup yields CDR1 SNHLY and CDR2 FYNNEI. CDR3 sequence reads: CASRARTGQETQYF. The CDR3 nucleotides read TGTGCCAGTCGAGCTCGGACAGGGCAGGAGACCCAGTACTTC.

This clone was seen a handful of times. The chain recombines TRBV9 with TRBJ2-5; 9 bases match TRBD2. CDR1 and CDR2 from the germline V gene are SGDLS and YYNGEE. The length of the CDR3 is 14 residues. V shed 4 bases, J shed 4 bases, and the junction held 5 bases outside the gene matches. This chain's CDR3 is CASSFGTSSETQYF. CDR3 nucleotides: TGTGCCAGCAGCTTCGGGACTAGCTCAGAGACCCAGTACTTC.

This chain connects TRBV19 to TRBJ2-1, with D possibly matching TRBD1 (5 bases). In germline, CDR1 is LNHDA, CDR2 SQIVND (reference sequence). With 3 bases removed from V and 4 bases from J, the gap between germline ends came to 19 bases. The CDR3 is 17 amino acids. CDR3 DNA sequence: TGTGCCAGTAGTATTGGGTCAGGACAAGGACCATACAATGAGCAGTTCTTC. Translating gives CASSIGSGQGPYNEQFF.

This clone was counted a single time. The V call is TRBV5-1, the J call TRBJ1-1; D remains ambiguous. CDR3 size: 13 residues. Trimming removed 1 base from V and 5 bases from J, with 9 bases in between. Looked up from germline, CDR1 is SGHRS and CDR2 is YFSETQ. CDR3 bases: TGCGCCAGCAGCTTGTCGCGGGGTACTGAAGCTTTCTTT. This sequence encodes CASSLSRGTEAFF. The full variable domain, completed using reference TRBV5-1 and TRBJ1-1, is KAGVTQTPRYLIKTRGQQVTLSCSPISGHRSVSWYQQTPGQGLQFLFEYFSETQRNKGNFPGRFSGRQFSNSRSEMNVSTLELGDSALYLCASSLSRGTEAFFGQGTRLTVV.

The chain couples TRBV27 to TRBJ2-5; 9 bases align to TRBD2. Germline assignment: CDR1 MNHEY and CDR2 SMNVEV (reference sequence). The V gene end was trimmed by 5 bases and the J gene end by 6 bases; junction bases not matched to a gene: 4. CDR3 length: 13 residues. The CDR3 nucleotides read TGTGCCAGCAGTATAGCGGGAGTAAAGACCCAGTACTTC. Translated, it gives CASSIAGVKTQYF.

The V call is TRBV5-8, the J call TRBJ1-5; D is ambiguous. CDR1 is SGHTS and CDR2 is YDEGEE in the germline V gene. The CDR3 runs 16 residues. The ends were cut back, 4 bases at V and 2 bases at J, with 16 bases in the middle. The CDR3 reads CASSLRSGIRNQPQHF. The CDR3 nucleotides are TGTGCCAGCAGCCTCCGGTCGGGGATTCGCAATCAGCCCCAGCATTTT.

The table lists this clone with a few counts. The rearrangement joins TRBV5-1 to TRBJ2-5; D unresolved. Germline V lookup: CDR1 SGHRS, CDR2 YFSETQ. V shed 0 bases and J shed 5 bases, with 14 bases lying between them. This CDR3 has 15 residues. In DNA form, the CDR3 reads TGCGCCAGCAGCTTGGGGTTAGCACGCATCGAGACCCAGTACTTC. Residues: CASSLGLARIETQYF.

This clone was seen once. The chain couples TRBV4-3 to TRBJ2-2, with 9 nucleotides matching TRBD1. The CDR3 runs to 15 residues. Germline V gene lookup returns CDR1 LGHNA and CDR2 YSLEER. V gave up 1 base and J gave up 5 bases; unmatched junction bases: 2. The CDR3 DNA follows: TGCGCCAGCAGCCAAGCCGGGACAGGGACCGGGGAGCTGTTTTTT. Encoded protein: CASSQAGTGTGELFF.